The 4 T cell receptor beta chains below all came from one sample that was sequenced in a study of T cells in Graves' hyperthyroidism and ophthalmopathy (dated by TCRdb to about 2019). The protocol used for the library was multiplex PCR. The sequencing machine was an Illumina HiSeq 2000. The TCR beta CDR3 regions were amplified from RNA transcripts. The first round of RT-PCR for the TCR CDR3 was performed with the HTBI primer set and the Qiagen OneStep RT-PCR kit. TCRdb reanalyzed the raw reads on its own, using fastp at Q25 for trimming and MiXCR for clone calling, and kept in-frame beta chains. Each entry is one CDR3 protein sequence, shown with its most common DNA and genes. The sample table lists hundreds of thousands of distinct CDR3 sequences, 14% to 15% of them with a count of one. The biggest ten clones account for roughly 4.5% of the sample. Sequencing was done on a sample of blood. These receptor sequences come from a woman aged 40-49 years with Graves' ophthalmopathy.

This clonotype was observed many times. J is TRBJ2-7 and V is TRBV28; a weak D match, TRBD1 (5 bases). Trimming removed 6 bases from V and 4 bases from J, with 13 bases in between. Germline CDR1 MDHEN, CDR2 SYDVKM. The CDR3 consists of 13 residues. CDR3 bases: TGTGCCAGCAGCAATCTTCAGGGATACGAGCAGTACTTC. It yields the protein CASSNLQGYEQYF.

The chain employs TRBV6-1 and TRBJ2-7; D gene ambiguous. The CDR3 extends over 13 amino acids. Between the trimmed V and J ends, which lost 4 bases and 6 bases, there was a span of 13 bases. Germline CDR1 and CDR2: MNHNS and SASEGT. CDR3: CASSGTGRSEQYF. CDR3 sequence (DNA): TGTGCCAGCAGTGGAACCGGGCGGAGCGAGCAGTACTTC.

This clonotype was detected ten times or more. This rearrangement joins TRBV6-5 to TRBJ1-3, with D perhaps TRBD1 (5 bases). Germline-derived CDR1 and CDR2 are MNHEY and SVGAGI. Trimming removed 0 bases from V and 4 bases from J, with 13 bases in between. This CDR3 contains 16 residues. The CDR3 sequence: CASSYSPPTVGNTIYF. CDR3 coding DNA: TGTGCCAGCAGTTACTCCCCCCCGACAGTAGGAAACACCATATATTTT.

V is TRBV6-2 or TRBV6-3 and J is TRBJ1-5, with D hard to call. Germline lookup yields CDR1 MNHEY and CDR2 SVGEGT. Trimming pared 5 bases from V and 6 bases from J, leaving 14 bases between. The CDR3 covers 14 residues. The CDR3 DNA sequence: TGTGCCAGCAGTCCCGGAATCCTAGGTCAGCCCCAGCATTTT. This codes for CASSPGILGQPQHF.